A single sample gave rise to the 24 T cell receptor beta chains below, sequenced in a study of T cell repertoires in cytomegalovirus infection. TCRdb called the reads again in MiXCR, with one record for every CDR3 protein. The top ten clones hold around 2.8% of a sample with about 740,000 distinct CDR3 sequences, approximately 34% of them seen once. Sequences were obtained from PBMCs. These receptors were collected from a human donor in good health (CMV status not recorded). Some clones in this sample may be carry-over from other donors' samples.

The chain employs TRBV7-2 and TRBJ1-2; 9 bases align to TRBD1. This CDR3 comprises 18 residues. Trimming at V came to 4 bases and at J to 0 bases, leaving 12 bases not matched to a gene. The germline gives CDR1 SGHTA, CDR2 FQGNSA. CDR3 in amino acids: CASSYNPQGAIANYGYTF. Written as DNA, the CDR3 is TGTGCCAGCAGCTATAACCCACAGGGGGCCATAGCTAACTATGGCTACACCTTC.

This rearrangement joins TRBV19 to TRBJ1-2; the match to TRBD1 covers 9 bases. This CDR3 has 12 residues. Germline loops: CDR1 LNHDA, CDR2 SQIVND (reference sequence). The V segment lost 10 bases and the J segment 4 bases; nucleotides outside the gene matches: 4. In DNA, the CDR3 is TGTGCCACCTTGACAGGGGGCTATGGCTACACCTTC. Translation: CATLTGGYGYTF.

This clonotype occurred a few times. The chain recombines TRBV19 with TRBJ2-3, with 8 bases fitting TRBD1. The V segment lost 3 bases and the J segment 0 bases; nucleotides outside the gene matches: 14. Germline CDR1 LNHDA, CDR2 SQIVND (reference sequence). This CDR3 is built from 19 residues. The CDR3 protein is CASSIQGATPRISTDTQYF. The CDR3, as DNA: TGTGCCAGTAGTATTCAGGGGGCAACGCCGCGAATAAGCACAGATACGCAGTATTTT.

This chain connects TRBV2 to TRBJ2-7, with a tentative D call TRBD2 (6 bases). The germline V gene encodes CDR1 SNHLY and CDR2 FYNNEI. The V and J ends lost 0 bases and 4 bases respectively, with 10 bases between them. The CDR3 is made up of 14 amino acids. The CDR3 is CASSEAVGGYEQYF. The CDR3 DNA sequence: TGTGCCAGCAGTGAAGCGGTAGGAGGGTACGAGCAGTACTTC.

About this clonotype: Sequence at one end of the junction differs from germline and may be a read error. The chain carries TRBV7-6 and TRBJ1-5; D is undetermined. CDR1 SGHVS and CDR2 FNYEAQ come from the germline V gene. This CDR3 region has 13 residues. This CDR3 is CASSSALNQPKHF. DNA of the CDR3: TGTGCTAGCAGTTCCGCTCTCAATCAGCCCAAGCATTTT.

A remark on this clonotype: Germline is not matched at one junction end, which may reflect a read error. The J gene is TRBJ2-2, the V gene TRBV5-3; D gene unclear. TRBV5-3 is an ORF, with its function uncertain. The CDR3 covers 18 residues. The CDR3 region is CASSFSVYRHQNTGELFF. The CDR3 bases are TGTGCCAGCAGCTTCTCGGTATACCGGCACCAGAACACCGGGGAGCTGTTTTTT.

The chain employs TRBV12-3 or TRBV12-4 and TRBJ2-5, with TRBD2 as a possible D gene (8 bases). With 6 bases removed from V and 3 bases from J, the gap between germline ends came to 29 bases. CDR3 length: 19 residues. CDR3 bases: TGTGCCAGCAGCCAGAGGGGGCTACTAAGCGGGGGAGGGGAAGAGACCCAGTACTTC. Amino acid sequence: CASSQRGLLSGGGEETQYF.

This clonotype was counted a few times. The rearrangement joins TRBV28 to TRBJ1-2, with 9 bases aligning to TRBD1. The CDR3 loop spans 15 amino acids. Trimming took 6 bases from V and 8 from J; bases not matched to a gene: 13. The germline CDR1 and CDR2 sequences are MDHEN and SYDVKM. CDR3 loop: CASSSGQGKAKGYTF. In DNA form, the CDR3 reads TGTGCCAGCAGCTCCGGACAGGGGAAGGCTAAAGGCTACACCTTC.

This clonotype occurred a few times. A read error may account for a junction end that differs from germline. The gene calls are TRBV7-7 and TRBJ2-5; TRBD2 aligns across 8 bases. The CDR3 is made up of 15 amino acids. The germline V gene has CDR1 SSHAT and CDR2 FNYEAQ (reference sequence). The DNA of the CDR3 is TGTGCTAGCAGCTCCACGGGAGGGTGGCAAGAGACCCAGTACTTC. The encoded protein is CASSSTGGWQETQYF.

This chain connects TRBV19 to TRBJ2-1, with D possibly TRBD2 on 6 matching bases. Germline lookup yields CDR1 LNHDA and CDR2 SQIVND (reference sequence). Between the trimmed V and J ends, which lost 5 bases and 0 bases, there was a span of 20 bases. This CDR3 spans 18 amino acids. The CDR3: CASSAAVLAGFSYNEQFF. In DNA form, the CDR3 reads TGTGCCAGTAGTGCGGCCGTACTAGCAGGGTTCTCCTACAATGAGCAGTTCTTC.

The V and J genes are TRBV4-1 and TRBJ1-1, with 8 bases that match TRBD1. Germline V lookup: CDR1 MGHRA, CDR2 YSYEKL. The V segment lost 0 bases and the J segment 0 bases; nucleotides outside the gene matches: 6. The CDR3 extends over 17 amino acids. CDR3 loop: CASSQDWGDRLNTEAFF. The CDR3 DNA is TGCGCCAGCAGCCAAGATTGGGGGGACAGGTTGAACACTGAAGCTTTCTTT.

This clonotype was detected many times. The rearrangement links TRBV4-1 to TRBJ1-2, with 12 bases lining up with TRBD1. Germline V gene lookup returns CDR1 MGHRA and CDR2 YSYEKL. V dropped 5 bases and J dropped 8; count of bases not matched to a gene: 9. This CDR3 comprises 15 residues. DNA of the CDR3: TGCGCCAGCAGCGTCGAGGGACAGGGGGCGGGAGGCTACACCTTC. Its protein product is CASSVEGQGAGGYTF.

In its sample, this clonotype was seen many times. The CDR3 DNA follows: TGTGCCAGCAGTCGGGACCACCCCCGGAACACTGAAGCTTTCTTT. Its protein is CASSRDHPRNTEAFF. This chain links TRBV6-1 with TRBJ1-1, with D possibly matching TRBD1 (5 bases). V lost 5 bases to trimming and J lost 1 base, with 14 bases between them. The CDR3 is made up of 15 amino acids. The germline V gene has CDR1 MNHNS and CDR2 SASEGT.

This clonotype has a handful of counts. CDR3 sequence: CASSLESDTEAFF. In DNA form, the CDR3 reads TGTGCCAGCAGCTTAGAGTCGGACACTGAAGCTTTCTTT. The V call is TRBV7-9, the J call TRBJ1-1; no firm D call. The V gene lost 1 base and the J gene lost 3 bases, with 6 bases spanning the gap. Germline assignment: CDR1 SEHNR and CDR2 FQNEAQ (reference sequence). CDR3 length: 13 residues.

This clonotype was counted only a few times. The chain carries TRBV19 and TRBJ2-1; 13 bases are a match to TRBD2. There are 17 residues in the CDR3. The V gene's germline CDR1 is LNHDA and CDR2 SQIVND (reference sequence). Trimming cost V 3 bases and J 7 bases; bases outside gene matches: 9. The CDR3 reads CASSIDPSGLAGNEQFF. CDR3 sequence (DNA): TGTGCCAGTAGTATTGATCCGTCGGGACTAGCGGGGAATGAGCAGTTCTTC.

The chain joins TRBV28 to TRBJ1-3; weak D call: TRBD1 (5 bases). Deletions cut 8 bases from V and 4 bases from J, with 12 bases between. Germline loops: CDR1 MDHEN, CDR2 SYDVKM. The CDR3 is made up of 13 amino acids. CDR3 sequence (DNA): TGTGCCAGCCACAGGACGACAGGAAACACCATATATTTT. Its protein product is CASHRTTGNTIYF.

Here the CDR3 DNA reads TGCAGCGTTGGCCGGAACACCGGGGAGCTGTTTTTT. This translates into CSVGRNTGELFF. V gene TRBV29-1 combines with J gene TRBJ2-2, with D unresolved. Trimming pared 4 bases from V and 1 base from J, leaving 4 bases between. Germline CDR1 reads SQVTM; CDR2 reads ANQGSEA. This CDR3 region has 12 residues.

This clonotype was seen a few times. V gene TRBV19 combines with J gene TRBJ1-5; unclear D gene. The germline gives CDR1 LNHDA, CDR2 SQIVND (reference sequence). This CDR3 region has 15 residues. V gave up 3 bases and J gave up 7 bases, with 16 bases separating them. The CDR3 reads CASSMGTTRWQPQHF. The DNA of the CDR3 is TGTGCCAGTAGTATGGGCACTACTCGCTGGCAGCCCCAGCATTTT.

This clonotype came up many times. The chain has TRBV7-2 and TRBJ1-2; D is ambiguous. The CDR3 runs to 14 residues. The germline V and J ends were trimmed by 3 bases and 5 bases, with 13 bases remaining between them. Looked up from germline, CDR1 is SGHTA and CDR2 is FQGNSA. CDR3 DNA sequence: TGTGCCAGCAGCTTCCTGGGTACTTGGTATGGCTACACCTTC. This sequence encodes CASSFLGTWYGYTF.

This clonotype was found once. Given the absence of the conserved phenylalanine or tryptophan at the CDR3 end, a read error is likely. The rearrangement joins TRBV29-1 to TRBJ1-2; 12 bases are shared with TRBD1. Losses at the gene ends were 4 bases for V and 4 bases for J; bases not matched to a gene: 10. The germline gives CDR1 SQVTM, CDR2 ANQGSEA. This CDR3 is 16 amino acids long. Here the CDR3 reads CSVAGTGGALAYGYTS. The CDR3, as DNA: TGCAGCGTTGCGGGGACAGGGGGCGCGTTGGCCTATGGCTACACCTCC.

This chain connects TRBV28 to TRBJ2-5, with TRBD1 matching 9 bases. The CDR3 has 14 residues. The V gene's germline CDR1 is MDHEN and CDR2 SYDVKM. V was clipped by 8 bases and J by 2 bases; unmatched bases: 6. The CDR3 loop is CASGMDRGQETQYF. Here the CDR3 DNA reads TGTGCCAGCGGAATGGACAGGGGTCAAGAGACCCAGTACTTC.

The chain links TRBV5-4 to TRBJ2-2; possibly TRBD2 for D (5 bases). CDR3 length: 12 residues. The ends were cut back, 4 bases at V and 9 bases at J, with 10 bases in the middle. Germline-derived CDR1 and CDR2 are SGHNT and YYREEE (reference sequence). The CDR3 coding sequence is TGTGCCAGCAGCATCCCCGGGAGGGAGCTGTTTTTT. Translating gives CASSIPGRELFF.

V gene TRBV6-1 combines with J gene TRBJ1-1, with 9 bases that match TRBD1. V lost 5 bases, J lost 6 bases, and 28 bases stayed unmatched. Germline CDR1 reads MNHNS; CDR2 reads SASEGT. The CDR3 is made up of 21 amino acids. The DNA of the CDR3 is TGTGCCAGCAGTTATCTTCTCGGTATCCCTATGAGCGGGACAGGGATACCTGAAGCTTTCTTT. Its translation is CASSYLLGIPMSGTGIPEAFF.

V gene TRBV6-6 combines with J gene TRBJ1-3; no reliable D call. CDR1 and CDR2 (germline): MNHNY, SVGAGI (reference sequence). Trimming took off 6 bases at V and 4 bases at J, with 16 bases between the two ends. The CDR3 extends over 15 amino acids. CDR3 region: CASSPLLGIGNTIYF. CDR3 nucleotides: TGTGCCAGCAGCCCTTTACTAGGAATCGGAAACACCATATATTTT.